This T cell receptor beta chain was obtained from a study of cytomegalovirus exposure and HLA in healthy donors. The PCR used 60 Vbeta and 13 Jbeta primers. TCRdb's copy holds only in-frame clones and misses some; the assay was immunoSEQ multiplex PCR. The table includes some 160,000 clones, approximately 80% detected once. This CDR3 contains 13 residues. Germline V gene sequence: CDR1 SGHRS, CDR2 YFSETQ. V dropped 1 base and J dropped 3 bases, with 8 bases sitting between them. It was healthy bone marrow donors who served as donors. This clonotype was obtained from a male donor in good health and CMV-seronegative. The sample comprised PBMCs. The J gene is TRBJ2-7, the V gene TRBV5-1; a weak D match, TRBD2 (6 bases). The CDR3 nucleotides read TGCGCCAGCAGCTTGACGGGGGTCTACGAGCAGTACTTC. Translating gives CASSLTGVYEQYF.